Reported below is one T cell receptor (beta chain). Antigen: not known. This sample was taken from a study of T cell repertoires in ileal Crohn's disease. The time point was: neoterminal ileum biopsy at postoperative endoscopy, about 6 months after surgery. Overall study findings and caveats: High-frequency clones were more common in sorted CD8 than CD4 cells.

This CDR3 is built from 19 residues. Trimming at V came to 6 bases and at J to 2 bases, leaving 16 bases not matched to a gene. Germline V lookup: CDR1 KGHSH, CDR2 LQKENI. Some clones are missing from TCRdb's copy, which holds only in-frame ones; the method was immunoSEQ multiplex PCR. The repertoire holds about 11,000 clones, with approximately 81% as singletons. The V call is TRBV18, the J call TRBJ2-6; 7 nucleotides match TRBD1. The sample consisted of ileal tissue. The sequence was obtained from an adult with Crohn's disease. CDR3 bases: TGTGCCAGCTCGCCTGCCAGACAGGGTTCGGCCCCTGGGGCCAACGTCCTGACTTTC. This translates into CASSPARQGSAPGANVLTF. Combining the CDR3 with reference TRBV18 and TRBJ2-6 gives the whole variable domain NAGVMQNPRHLVRRRGQEARLRCSPMKGHSHVYWYRQLPEEGLKFMVYLQKENIIDESGMPKERFSAEFPKEGPSILRIQQVVRGDSAAYFCASSPARQGSAPGANVLTFGAGSRLTVL.